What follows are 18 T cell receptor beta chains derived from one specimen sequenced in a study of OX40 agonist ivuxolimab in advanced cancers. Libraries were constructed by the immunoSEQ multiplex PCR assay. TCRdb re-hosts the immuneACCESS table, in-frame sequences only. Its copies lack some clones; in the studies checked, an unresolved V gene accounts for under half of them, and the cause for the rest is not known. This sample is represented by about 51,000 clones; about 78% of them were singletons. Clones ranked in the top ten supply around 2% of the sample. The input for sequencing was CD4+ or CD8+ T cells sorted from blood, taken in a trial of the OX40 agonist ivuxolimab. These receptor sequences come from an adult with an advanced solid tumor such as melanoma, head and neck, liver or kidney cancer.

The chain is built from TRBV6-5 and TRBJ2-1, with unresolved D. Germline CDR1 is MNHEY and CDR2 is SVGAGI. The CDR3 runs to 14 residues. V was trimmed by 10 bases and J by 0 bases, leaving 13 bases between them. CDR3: CATFSHSSYNEQFF. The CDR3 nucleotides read TGTGCCACCTTCTCCCACAGCTCCTACAATGAGCAGTTCTTC.

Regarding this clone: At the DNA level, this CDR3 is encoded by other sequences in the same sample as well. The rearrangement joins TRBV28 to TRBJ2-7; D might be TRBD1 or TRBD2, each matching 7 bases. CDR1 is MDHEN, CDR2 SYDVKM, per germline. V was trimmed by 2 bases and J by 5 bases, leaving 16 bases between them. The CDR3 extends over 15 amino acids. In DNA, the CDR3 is TGTGCCAGCAGTTTAGGGGGGGAGGGGGCTGACGAGCAGTACTTC. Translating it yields CASSLGGEGADEQYF.

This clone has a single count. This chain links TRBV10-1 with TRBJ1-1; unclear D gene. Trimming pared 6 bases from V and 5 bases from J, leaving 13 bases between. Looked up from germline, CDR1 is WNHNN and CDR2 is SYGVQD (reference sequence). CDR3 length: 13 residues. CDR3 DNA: TGCGCCAGCAGACCTTCGTTGCAAACTGAAGCTTTCTTT. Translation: CASRPSLQTEAFF.

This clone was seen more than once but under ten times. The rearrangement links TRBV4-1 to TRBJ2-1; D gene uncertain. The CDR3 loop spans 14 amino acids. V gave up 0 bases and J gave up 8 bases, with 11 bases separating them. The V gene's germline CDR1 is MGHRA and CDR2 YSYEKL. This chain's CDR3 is CASSQEGSLHEQFF. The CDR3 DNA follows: TGCGCCAGCAGCCAAGAAGGATCCTTACATGAGCAGTTCTTC.

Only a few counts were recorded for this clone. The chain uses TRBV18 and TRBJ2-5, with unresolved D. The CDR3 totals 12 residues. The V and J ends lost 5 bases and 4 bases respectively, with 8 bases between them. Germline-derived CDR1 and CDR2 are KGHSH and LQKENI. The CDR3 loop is CASSTSAETQYF. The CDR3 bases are TGTGCCAGCTCAACGTCGGCAGAGACCCAGTACTTC.

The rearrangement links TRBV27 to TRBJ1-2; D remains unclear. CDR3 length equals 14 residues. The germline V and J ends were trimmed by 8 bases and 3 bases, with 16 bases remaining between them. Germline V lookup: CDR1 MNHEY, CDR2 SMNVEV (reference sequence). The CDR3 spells CASRRGGSDYGYTF. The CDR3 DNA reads TGTGCCAGCCGTCGCGGAGGATCTGACTATGGCTACACCTTC.

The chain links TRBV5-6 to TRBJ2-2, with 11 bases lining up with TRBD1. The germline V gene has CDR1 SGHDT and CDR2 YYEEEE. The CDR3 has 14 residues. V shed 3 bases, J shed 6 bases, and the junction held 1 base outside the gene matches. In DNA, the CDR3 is TGTGCCAGCAGCTGGGGACAGGGGGCCGGGGAGCTGTTTTTT. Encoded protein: CASSWGQGAGELFF. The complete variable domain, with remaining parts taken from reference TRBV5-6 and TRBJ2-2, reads DAGVTQSPTHLIKTRGQQVTLRCSPKSGHDTVSWYQQALGQGPQFIFQYYEEEERQRGNFPDRFSGHQFPNYSSELNVNALLLGDSALYLCASSWGQGAGELFFGEGSRLTVL.

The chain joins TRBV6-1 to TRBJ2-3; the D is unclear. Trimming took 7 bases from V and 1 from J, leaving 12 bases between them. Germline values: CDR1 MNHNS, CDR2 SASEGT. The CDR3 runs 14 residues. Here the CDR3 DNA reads TGTGCCAGCACTACCTTAATGGGCACAGATACGCAGTATTTT. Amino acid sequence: CASTTLMGTDTQYF.

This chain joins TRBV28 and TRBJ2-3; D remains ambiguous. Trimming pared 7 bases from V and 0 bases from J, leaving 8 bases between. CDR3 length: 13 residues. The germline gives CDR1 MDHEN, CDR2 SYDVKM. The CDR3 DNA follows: TGTGCCAGCACCCAAACTAGCACAGATACGCAGTATTTT. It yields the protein CASTQTSTDTQYF.

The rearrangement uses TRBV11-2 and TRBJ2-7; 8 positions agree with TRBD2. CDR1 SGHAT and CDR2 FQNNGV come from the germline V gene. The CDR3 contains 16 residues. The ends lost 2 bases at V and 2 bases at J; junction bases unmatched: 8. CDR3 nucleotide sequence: TGTGCCAGCAGCTTATATAGGGGGACTAGTGCCTACGAGCAGTACTTC. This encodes CASSLYRGTSAYEQYF.

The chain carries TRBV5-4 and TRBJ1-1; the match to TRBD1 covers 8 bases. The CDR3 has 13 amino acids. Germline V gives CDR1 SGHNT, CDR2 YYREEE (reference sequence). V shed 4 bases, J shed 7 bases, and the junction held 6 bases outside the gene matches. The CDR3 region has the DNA TGTGCCAGCAGCGCCACAGGGGGAGGTGAAGCTTTCTTT. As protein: CASSATGGGEAFF. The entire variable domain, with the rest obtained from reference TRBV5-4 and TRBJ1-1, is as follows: ETGVTQSPTHLIKTRGQQVTLRCSSQSGHNTVSWYQQALGQGPQFIFQYYREEENGRGNFPPRFSGLQFPNYSSELNVNALELDDSALYLCASSATGGGEAFFGQGTRLTVV.

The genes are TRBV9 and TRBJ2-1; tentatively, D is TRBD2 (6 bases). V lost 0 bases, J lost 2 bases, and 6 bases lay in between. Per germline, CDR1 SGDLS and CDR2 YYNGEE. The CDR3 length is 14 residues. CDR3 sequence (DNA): TGTGCCAGCAGCGTAGGCGGGACCTACAATGAGCAGTTCTTC. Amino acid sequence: CASSVGGTYNEQFF.

The CDR3 sequence is CASTPPGPQETQYF. The CDR3 coding sequence is TGTGCCAGCACCCCTCCCGGCCCTCAAGAGACCCAGTACTTC. The chain combines TRBV28 with TRBJ2-5; D unclear. Germline CDR1 reads MDHEN; CDR2 reads SYDVKM. V lost 7 bases to trimming and J lost 2 bases, with 14 bases between them. CDR3 length: 14 residues.

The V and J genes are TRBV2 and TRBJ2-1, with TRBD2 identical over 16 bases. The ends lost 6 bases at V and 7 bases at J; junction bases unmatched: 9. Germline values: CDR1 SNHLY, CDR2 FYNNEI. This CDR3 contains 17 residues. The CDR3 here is CASRFPGLAGGRNEQFF. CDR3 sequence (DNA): TGTGCCAGCAGATTCCCGGGACTAGCGGGGGGGAGGAATGAGCAGTTCTTC.

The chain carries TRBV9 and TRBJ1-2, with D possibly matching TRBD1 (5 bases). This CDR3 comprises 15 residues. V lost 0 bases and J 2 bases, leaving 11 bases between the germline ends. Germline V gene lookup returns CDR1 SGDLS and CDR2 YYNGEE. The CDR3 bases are TGTGCCAGCAGCGTAGGATCTGGGGGGAACTATGGCTACACCTTC. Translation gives CASSVGSGGNYGYTF.

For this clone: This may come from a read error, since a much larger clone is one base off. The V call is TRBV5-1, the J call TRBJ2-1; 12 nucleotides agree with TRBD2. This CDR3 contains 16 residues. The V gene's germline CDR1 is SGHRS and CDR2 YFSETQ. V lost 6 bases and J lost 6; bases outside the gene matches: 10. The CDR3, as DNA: TGCGCCAGCACACCTAGCGGGAGGGCCCTCGGCAATGAGCAGTTCTTC. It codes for CASTPSGRALGNEQFF.

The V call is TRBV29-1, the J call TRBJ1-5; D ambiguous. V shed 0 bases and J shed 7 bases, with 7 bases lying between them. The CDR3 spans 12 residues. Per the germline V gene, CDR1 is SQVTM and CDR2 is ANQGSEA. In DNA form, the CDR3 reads TGCAGCGTTGAAGATCCGCCCCAGCCCCAGCATTTT. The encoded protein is CSVEDPPQPQHF.

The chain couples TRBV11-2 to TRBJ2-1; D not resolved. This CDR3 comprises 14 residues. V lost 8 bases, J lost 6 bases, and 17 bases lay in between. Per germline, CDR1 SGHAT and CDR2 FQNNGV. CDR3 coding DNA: TGTGCCAGCCGCCTAATAGGCGTAGGCAATGAGCAGTTCTTC. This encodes CASRLIGVGNEQFF.